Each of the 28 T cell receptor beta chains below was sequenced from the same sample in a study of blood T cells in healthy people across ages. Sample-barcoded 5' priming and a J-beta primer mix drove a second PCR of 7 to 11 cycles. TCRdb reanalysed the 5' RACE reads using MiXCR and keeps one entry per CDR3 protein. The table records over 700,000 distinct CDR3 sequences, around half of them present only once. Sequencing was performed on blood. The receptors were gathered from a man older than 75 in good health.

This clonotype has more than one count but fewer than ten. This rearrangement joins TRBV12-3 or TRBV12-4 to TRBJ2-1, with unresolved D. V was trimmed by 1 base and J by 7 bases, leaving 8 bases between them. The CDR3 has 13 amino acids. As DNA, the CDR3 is TGTGCCAGCAGTTTAGTTCGGCTAAATGAGCAGTTCTTC. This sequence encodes CASSLVRLNEQFF.

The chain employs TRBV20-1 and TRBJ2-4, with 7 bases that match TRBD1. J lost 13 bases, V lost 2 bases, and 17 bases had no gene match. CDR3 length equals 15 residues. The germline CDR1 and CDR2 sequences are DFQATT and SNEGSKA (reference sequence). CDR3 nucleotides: TGCAGTGCTAGAAATATGGGACAGAATCTGTGGGAGCAGTACTTC. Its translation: CSARNMGQNLWEQYF.

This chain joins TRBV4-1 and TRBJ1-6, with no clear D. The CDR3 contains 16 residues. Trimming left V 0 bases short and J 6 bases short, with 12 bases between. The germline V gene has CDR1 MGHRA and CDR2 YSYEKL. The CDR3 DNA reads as TGCGCCAGCAGCCAAGATATAGGCCAGCTTAATTCACCCCTCCACTTT. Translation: CASSQDIGQLNSPLHF.

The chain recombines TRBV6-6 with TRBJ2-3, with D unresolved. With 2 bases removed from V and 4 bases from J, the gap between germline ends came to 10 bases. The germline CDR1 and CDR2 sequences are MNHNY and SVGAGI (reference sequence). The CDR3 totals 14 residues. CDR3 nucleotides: TGTGCCAGCAGTTACGGTCCGGCGTCAGATACGCAGTATTTT. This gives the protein CASSYGPASDTQYF.

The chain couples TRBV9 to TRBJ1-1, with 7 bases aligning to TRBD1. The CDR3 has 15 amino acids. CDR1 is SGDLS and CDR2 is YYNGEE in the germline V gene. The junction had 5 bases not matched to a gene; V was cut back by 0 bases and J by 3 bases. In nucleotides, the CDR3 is TGTGCCAGCAGCGTAGCGCCAGGGGGGGACACTGAAGCTTTCTTT. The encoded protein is CASSVAPGGDTEAFF. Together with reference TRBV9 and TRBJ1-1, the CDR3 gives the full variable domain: DSGVTQTPKHLITATGQRVTLRCSPRSGDLSVYWYQQSLDQGLQFLIQYYNGEERAKGNILERFSAQQFPDLHSELNLSSLELGDSALYFCASSVAPGGDTEAFFGQGTRLTVV.

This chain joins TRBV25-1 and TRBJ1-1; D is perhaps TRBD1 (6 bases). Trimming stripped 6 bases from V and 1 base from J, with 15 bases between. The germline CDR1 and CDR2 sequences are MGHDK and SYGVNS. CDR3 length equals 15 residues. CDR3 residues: CASSERTASNTEAFF. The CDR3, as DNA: TGTGCCAGCAGCGAAAGGACAGCTTCGAACACTGAAGCTTTCTTT.

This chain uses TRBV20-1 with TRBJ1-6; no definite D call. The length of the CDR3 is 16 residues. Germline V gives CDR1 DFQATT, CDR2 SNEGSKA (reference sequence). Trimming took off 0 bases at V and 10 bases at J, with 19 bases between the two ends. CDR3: CSARDRKATVGSPLHF. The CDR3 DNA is TGCAGTGCTAGAGATCGTAAGGCCACTGTAGGGTCACCCCTCCACTTT.

The chain's CDR3 is CASSQSALVYEQYF. CDR3 in DNA: TGTGCCAGCAGCCAATCAGCCCTGGTGTACGAGCAGTACTTC. The V call is TRBV14, the J call TRBJ2-7, with D hard to call. Germline V lookup: CDR1 SGHDN, CDR2 FVKESK. This CDR3 is 14 amino acids long. Trimming cost V 2 bases and J 4 bases, with 12 bases left between them.

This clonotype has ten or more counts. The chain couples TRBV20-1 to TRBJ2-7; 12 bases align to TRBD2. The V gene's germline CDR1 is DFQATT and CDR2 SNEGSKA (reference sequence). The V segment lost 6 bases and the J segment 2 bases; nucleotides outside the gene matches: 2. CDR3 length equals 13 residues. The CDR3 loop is CSARTSGTYEQYF. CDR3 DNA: TGCAGTGCCCGGACTAGCGGGACCTACGAGCAGTACTTC.

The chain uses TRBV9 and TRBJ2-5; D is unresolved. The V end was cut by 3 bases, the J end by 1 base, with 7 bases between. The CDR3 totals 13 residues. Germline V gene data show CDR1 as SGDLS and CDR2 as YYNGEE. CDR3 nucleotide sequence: TGTGCCAGCAGCGGGTTAGGCCAAGAGACCCAGTACTTC. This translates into CASSGLGQETQYF. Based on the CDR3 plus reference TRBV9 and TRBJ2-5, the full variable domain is DSGVTQTPKHLITATGQRVTLRCSPRSGDLSVYWYQQSLDQGLQFLIQYYNGEERAKGNILERFSAQQFPDLHSELNLSSLELGDSALYFCASSGLGQETQYFGPGTRLLVL.

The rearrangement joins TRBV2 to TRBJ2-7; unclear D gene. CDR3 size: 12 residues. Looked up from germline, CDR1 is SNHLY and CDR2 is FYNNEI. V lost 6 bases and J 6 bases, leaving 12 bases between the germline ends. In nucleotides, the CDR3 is TGTGCCAGCAGGCTTGACCCGTTCGAGCAGTACTTC. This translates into CASRLDPFEQYF.

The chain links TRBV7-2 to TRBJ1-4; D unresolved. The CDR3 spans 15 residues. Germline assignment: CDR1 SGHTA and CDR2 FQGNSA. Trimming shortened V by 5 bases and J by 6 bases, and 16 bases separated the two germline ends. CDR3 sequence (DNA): TGTGCCAGCAGCCTCCGTCTCAATCCGTATGAAAAACTGTTTTTT. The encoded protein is CASSLRLNPYEKLFF.

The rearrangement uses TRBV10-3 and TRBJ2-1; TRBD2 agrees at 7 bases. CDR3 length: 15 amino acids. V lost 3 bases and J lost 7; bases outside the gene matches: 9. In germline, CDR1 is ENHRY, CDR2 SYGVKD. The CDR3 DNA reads TGTGCCATCAGTGAACCGGCGGGAGAAGAGAATGAGCAGTTCTTC. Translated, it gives CAISEPAGEENEQFF.

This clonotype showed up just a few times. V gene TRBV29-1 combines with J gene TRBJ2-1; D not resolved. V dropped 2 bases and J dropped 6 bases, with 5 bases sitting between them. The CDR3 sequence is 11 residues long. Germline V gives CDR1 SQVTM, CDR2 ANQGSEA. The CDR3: CSVEPGNEQFF. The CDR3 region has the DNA TGCAGCGTTGAACCCGGCAATGAGCAGTTCTTC.

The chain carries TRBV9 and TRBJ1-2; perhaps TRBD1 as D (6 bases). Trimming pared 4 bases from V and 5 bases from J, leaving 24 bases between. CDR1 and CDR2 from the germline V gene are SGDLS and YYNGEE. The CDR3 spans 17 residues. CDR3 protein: CASSSAGANRVEYGYTF. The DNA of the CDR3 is TGTGCCAGCAGCTCAGCGGGAGCCAACAGGGTGGAATATGGCTACACCTTC.

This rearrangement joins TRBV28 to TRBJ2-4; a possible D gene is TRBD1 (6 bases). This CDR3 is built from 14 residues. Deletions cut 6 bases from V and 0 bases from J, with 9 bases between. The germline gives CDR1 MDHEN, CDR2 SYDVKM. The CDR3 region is CASSAQGAKNIQYF. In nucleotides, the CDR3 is TGTGCCAGCAGCGCACAGGGAGCCAAAAACATTCAGTACTTC. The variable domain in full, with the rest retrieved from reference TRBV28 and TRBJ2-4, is DVKVTQSSRYLVKRTGEKVFLECVQDMDHENMFWYRQDPGLGLRLIYFSYDVKMKEKGDIPEGYSVSREKKERFSLILESASTNQTSMYLCASSAQGAKNIQYFGAGTRLSVL.

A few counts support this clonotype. The CDR3 is CATQSGSTSTEAFF. The CDR3 DNA follows: TGTGCCACCCAATCAGGATCTACGAGTACTGAAGCTTTCTTT. This chain links TRBV25-1 with TRBJ1-1; D is undetermined. V lost 10 bases, J lost 5 bases, and 20 bases lay in between. Germline loops: CDR1 MGHDK, CDR2 SYGVNS. CDR3 length: 14 residues.

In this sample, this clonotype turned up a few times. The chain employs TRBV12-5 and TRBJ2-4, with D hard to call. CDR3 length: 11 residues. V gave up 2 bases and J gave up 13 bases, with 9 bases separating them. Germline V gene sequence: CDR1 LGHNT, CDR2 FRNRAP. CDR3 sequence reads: CASGLSFEQYF. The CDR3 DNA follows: TGTGCTAGTGGTTTGTCTTTTGAGCAGTACTTC.

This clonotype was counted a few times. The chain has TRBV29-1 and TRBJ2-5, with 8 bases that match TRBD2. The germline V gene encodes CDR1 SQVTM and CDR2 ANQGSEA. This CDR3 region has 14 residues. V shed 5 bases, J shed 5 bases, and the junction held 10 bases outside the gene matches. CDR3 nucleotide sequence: TGCAGCGTTTTACCGGGAGGGCGAGGGGAGACCCAGTACTTC. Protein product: CSVLPGGRGETQYF.

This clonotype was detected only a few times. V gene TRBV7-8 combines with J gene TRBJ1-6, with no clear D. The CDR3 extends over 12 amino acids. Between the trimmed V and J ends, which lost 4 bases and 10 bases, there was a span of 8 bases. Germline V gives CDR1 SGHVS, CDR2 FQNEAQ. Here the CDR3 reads CASSWAGSPLHF. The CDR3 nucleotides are TGTGCCAGCAGCTGGGCGGGGTCACCCCTCCACTTT.

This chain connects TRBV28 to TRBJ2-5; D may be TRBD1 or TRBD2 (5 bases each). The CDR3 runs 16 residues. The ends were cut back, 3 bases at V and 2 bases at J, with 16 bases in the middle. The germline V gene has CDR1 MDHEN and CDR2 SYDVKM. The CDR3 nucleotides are TGTGCCAGCAGTTTGCGTGGCCAGTGGGGGCAAGAGACCCAGTACTTC. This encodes CASSLRGQWGQETQYF. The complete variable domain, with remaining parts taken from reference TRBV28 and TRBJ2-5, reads DVKVTQSSRYLVKRTGEKVFLECVQDMDHENMFWYRQDPGLGLRLIYFSYDVKMKEKGDIPEGYSVSREKKERFSLILESASTNQTSMYLCASSLRGQWGQETQYFGPGTRLLVL.

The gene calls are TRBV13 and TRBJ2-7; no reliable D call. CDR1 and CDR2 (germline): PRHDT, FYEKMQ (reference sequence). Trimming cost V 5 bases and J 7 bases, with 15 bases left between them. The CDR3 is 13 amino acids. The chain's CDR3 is CASSPRVLGEQYF. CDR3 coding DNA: TGTGCCAGCAGCCCTCGGGTCCTAGGGGAGCAGTACTTC.

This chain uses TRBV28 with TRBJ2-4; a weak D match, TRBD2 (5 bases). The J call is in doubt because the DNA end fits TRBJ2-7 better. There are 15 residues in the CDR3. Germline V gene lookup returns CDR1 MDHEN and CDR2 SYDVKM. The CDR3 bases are TGTGCCAGCAGTCTGCCGGGGATTGGGCTCTACGAGCAGTACTTC. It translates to CASSLPGIGLYEQYF.

DNA for the CDR3: TGTGCCAGCCGACCCCATGGTGACAATGAGCAGTTCTTC. Its translation is CASRPHGDNEQFF. This rearrangement joins TRBV7-9 to TRBJ2-1; D remains ambiguous. CDR3 length: 13 residues. Trimming removed 8 bases at V and 5 bases at J, with 13 bases between. Germline values: CDR1 SEHNR, CDR2 FQNEAQ (reference sequence).

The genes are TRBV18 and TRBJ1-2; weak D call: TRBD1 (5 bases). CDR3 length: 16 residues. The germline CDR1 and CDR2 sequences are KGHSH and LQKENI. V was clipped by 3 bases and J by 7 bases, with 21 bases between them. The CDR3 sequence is CASSPTHREGAGGYTF. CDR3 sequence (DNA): TGTGCCAGCTCACCCACGCACCGAGAAGGGGCAGGTGGCTACACCTTC.

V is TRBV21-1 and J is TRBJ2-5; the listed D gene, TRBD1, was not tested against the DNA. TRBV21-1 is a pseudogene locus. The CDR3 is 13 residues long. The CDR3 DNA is TGTGCCAGCAGGGACAGGGAGGGAGAGACCCAGTACTTC. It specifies CASRDREGETQYF.

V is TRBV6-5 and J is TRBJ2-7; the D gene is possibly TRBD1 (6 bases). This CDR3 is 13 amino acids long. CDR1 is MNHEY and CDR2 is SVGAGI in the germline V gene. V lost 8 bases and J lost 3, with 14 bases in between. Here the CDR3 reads CASCGQGRYEQYF. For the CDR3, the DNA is TGTGCCAGCTGTGGGCAGGGGCGCTACGAGCAGTACTTC.

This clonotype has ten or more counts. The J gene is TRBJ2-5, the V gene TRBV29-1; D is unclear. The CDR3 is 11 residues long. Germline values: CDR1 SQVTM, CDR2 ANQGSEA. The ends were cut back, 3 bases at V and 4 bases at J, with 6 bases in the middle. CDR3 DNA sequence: TGCAGCGTTGACCCAGGAGAGACCCAGTACTTC. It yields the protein CSVDPGETQYF.